The 30 T cell receptor beta chains reported below all come from one sample, sequenced in a study of neurological immune-mediated disorders. MiXCR was run by TCRdb on the 5' RACE reads, yielding one entry per CDR3 protein. The table records over 50,000 distinct CDR3 sequences, roughly 5.6% of them present only once. Sequencing input: PBMCs. The source is a human donor with multiple sclerosis. The donor label of this sample is uncertain.

This clonotype was counted ten times or more. The rearrangement joins TRBV6-6 to TRBJ2-3; 10 nucleotides align to TRBD2. V dropped 2 bases and J dropped 2; count of bases not matched to a gene: 7. This CDR3 has 17 residues. Germline CDR1 and CDR2: MNHNY and SVGAGI (reference sequence). The CDR3: CASSYPASGGPTDTQYF. CDR3 DNA sequence: TGTGCCAGCAGTTACCCGGCTAGCGGGGGACCCACAGATACGCAGTATTTT.

This clonotype came up many times. The chain uses TRBV27 and TRBJ2-7; TRBD1 matches 11 bases. J lost 7 bases, V lost 4 bases, and 12 bases had no gene match. Germline V CDR1 and CDR2: MNHEY, SMNVEV (reference sequence). The CDR3 contains 16 residues. Here the CDR3 DNA reads TGTGCCAGCAGTTCAATCGAAGGACAGGGGGCCAAGGAGCAGTACTTC. Translated: CASSSIEGQGAKEQYF.

This clonotype was counted ten times or more. The CDR3 sequence is CASSRDSIGGNIQYF. The CDR3 nucleotides are TGCGCCAGCAGCCGTGACTCGATTGGTGGGAACATTCAGTACTTC. The J gene is TRBJ2-4, the V gene TRBV5-1; D ambiguous. There are 15 residues in the CDR3. V was trimmed by 4 bases and J by 7 bases, leaving 18 bases between them. CDR1 and CDR2 (germline): SGHRS, YFSETQ. The complete variable domain, with remaining parts taken from reference TRBV5-1 and TRBJ2-4, reads KAGVTQTPRYLIKTRGQQVTLSCSPISGHRSVSWYQQTPGQGLQFLFEYFSETQRNKGNFPGRFSGRQFSNSRSEMNVSTLELGDSALYLCASSRDSIGGNIQYFGAGTRLSVL.

This clonotype was picked up many times. This chain connects TRBV29-1 to TRBJ2-3; maybe TRBD2 (6 bases). The CDR3 has 15 residues. Germline V gives CDR1 SQVTM, CDR2 ANQGSEA. V was cut by 4 bases and J by 4 bases, with 18 bases left in between. CDR3: CSVVIPRDSADTQYF. DNA for the CDR3: TGCAGCGTTGTCATTCCCCGGGACTCCGCAGATACGCAGTATTTT.

This clonotype was found many times. The chain recombines TRBV20-1 with TRBJ1-6; possibly TRBD1 for D (5 bases). CDR1 and CDR2 (germline): DFQATT, SNEGSKA (reference sequence). The germline V and J ends were trimmed by 0 bases and 9 bases, with 12 bases remaining between them. The CDR3 has 14 amino acids. Here the CDR3 reads CSAREGQGGSPLHF. The CDR3 DNA is TGCAGTGCTAGAGAAGGGCAGGGCGGTTCACCCCTCCACTTT.

This clonotype was recorded at least ten times. The chain carries TRBV11-2 and TRBJ1-4; D remains unclear. The CDR3 loop spans 15 amino acids. With 2 bases removed from V and 8 bases from J, the gap between germline ends came to 15 bases. Germline values: CDR1 SGHAT, CDR2 FQNNGV. As DNA, the CDR3 is TGTGCCAGCAGCTTAAGTCATTCGGTCAGGGAAAAACTGTTTTTT. Protein sequence: CASSLSHSVREKLFF.

This clonotype was observed at least ten times. The genes are TRBV5-1 and TRBJ2-7, with D possibly matching TRBD2 (6 bases). The length of the CDR3 is 15 residues. Germline V gene sequence: CDR1 SGHRS, CDR2 YFSETQ. Trimming cost V 0 bases and J 0 bases, with 10 bases left between them. The CDR3 DNA follows: TGCGCCAGCAGCTTGGCGGCGGGGCCCTCCTACGAGCAGTACTTC. This codes for CASSLAAGPSYEQYF.

The rearrangement uses TRBV3-1 and TRBJ2-7; 7 nucleotides align to TRBD2. The V gene end was trimmed by 1 base and the J gene end by 4 bases; junction bases not matched to a gene: 10. CDR3 size: 16 residues. Germline V lookup: CDR1 LGHDT, CDR2 YNNKEL (reference sequence). CDR3 protein: CASSQGFAGEGYEQYF. The CDR3 DNA reads TGTGCCAGCAGCCAAGGATTTGCGGGAGAAGGATACGAGCAGTACTTC.

This clonotype was recorded at least ten times. V is TRBV5-1 and J is TRBJ1-2; D gene unclear. Germline lookup yields CDR1 SGHRS and CDR2 YFSETQ. The germline V and J ends were trimmed by 0 bases and 4 bases, with 7 bases remaining between them. The CDR3 covers 13 residues. Here the CDR3 reads CASSLEVSYGYTF. CDR3 bases: TGCGCCAGCAGCTTGGAGGTCAGCTATGGCTACACCTTC.

This clonotype was seen repeatedly, ten times or more. V is TRBV5-1 and J is TRBJ1-3; a weak D match, TRBD1 (6 bases). V was shortened by 0 bases and J by 4 bases, with 14 bases between the two germline ends. The CDR3 consists of 16 residues. Germline values: CDR1 SGHRS, CDR2 YFSETQ. The CDR3 protein is CASSLGDTDPGNTIYF. The CDR3 DNA reads as TGCGCCAGCAGCTTGGGGGACACTGACCCGGGAAACACCATATATTTT.

This clonotype was seen many times. This chain links TRBV7-9 with TRBJ1-5; 7 bases are a match to TRBD1. This CDR3 has 18 residues. Germline CDR1 and CDR2: SEHNR and FQNEAQ (reference sequence). Trimming at V came to 3 bases and at J to 8 bases, leaving 19 bases not matched to a gene. The CDR3 sequence is CASSFATRADRTWEPQHF. The CDR3 region has the DNA TGTGCCAGCAGCTTTGCTACGCGGGCGGACAGGACTTGGGAGCCCCAGCATTTT. Using reference TRBV7-9 and TRBJ1-5 for the parts outside the CDR3, the full variable domain is DTGVSQNPRHKITKRGQNVTFRCDPISEHNRLYWYRQTLGQGPEFLTYFQNEAQLEKSRLLSDRFSAERPKGSFSTLEIQRTEQGDSAMYLCASSFATRADRTWEPQHFGDGTRLSIL.

This clonotype was observed at least ten times. The rearrangement joins TRBV29-1 to TRBJ2-1; TRBD1 aligns across 8 bases. The CDR3 runs to 14 residues. Germline assignment: CDR1 SQVTM and CDR2 ANQGSEA. The ends lost 6 bases at V and 1 base at J; junction bases unmatched: 5. This chain's CDR3 is CSVLQGESYNEQFF. CDR3 bases: TGCAGCGTCCTACAGGGGGAGTCCTACAATGAGCAGTTCTTC.

This clonotype appeared many times. The chain recombines TRBV10-2 with TRBJ1-1; 7 bases are shared with TRBD1. V lost 6 bases and J lost 4; bases outside the gene matches: 8. This CDR3 is built from 14 residues. Germline CDR1 and CDR2: WSHSY and SAAADI. The CDR3 nucleotides read TGCGCCAGCAGCCAGATGACAGGGCCCACTGAAGCTTTCTTT. This sequence encodes CASSQMTGPTEAFF.

V usage is TRBV6-2 or TRBV6-3 and J usage is TRBJ1-1; D uncertain. This CDR3 has 11 residues. Trimming shortened V by 5 bases and J by 11 bases, and 12 bases separated the two germline ends. Germline V gene lookup returns CDR1 MNHEY and CDR2 SVGEGT. The CDR3 DNA reads TGTGCCAGCAGTATGGGGAGCGAGGCTTTCTTT. Its protein is CASSMGSEAFF.

This clonotype was recorded at least ten times. This sequence joins TRBV5-1 and TRBJ1-1; 8 bases align to TRBD1. J was trimmed by 1 base and V by 3 bases; bases with no gene match: 5. In germline, CDR1 is SGHRS, CDR2 YFSETQ. The CDR3 is 15 amino acids. The CDR3 DNA sequence: TGCGCCAGCAGCTGGACAGGGCTAGGGAACACTGAAGCTTTCTTT. Its translation is CASSWTGLGNTEAFF.

This clonotype was recorded many times. The chain couples TRBV20-1 to TRBJ2-1, with D perhaps assigned TRBD1 or TRBD2 (7 bases each). CDR3 length equals 13 residues. Trimming shortened V by 1 base and J by 9 bases, and 13 bases separated the two germline ends. The germline V gene has CDR1 DFQATT and CDR2 SNEGSKA (reference sequence). For the CDR3, the DNA is TGCAGTGCTAGAGGTCAGGGGGGGGGTGAGCAGTTCTTC. This codes for CSARGQGGGEQFF.

This clonotype was picked up many times. J is TRBJ1-4 and V is TRBV6-6; 7 bases match TRBD1. The CDR3 is 13 residues long. Trimming cost V 4 bases and J 7 bases; bases outside gene matches: 3. In germline, CDR1 is MNHNY, CDR2 SVGAGI (reference sequence). This CDR3 is CASSSDRVEKLFF. For the CDR3, the DNA is TGTGCCAGCAGTTCCGACAGGGTTGAAAAACTGTTTTTT.

The chain has TRBV7-2 and TRBJ1-6; D is possibly TRBD1 (5 bases). This CDR3 contains 13 residues. The V gene's germline CDR1 is SGHTA and CDR2 FQGNSA. V dropped 4 bases and J dropped 7 bases, with 8 bases sitting between them. CDR3 in DNA: TGTGCCAGCAGCTCGGGGGGGAATTCACCCCTCCACTTT. Translation gives CASSSGGNSPLHF.

In this sample, this clonotype turned up many times. In nucleotides, the CDR3 is TGCGCCAGCAGCTTGGGACAACCGGGACAGGGAAAATCCACTGAAGCTTTCTTT. It encodes CASSLGQPGQGKSTEAFF. The rearrangement uses TRBV5-1 and TRBJ1-1; 9 nucleotides match TRBD1. Germline CDR1 SGHRS, CDR2 YFSETQ. The CDR3 runs to 18 residues. The J segment lost 4 bases and the V segment lost 0 bases, leaving 13 bases of the junction unmatched.

In this sample, this clonotype turned up many times. The V call is TRBV5-1, the J call TRBJ2-1; D is unclear. Deletions cut 0 bases from V and 6 bases from J, with 7 bases between. CDR1 is SGHRS and CDR2 is YFSETQ in the germline V gene. The CDR3 consists of 13 residues. This CDR3 is CASSLATFNEQFF. The CDR3 DNA reads TGCGCCAGCAGCTTGGCAACCTTCAATGAGCAGTTCTTC. Based on the CDR3 plus reference TRBV5-1 and TRBJ2-1, the full variable domain is KAGVTQTPRYLIKTRGQQVTLSCSPISGHRSVSWYQQTPGQGLQFLFEYFSETQRNKGNFPGRFSGRQFSNSRSEMNVSTLELGDSALYLCASSLATFNEQFFGPGTRLTVL.

This clonotype was seen many times. The chain has TRBV6-5 and TRBJ2-2, with 13 positions matching TRBD2. The V gene end was trimmed by 6 bases and the J gene end by 6 bases; junction bases not matched to a gene: 7. The CDR3 is 16 amino acids. Germline loops: CDR1 MNHEY, CDR2 SVGAGI. CDR3: CASRKRLAGGSGELFF. The CDR3 bases are TGTGCCAGCAGGAAACGACTAGCGGGGGGTTCCGGGGAGCTGTTTTTT.

This clonotype was counted ten times or more. The chain uses TRBV29-1 and TRBJ2-7; no firm D call. CDR1 is SQVTM, CDR2 ANQGSEA, per germline. The CDR3 is made up of 15 amino acids. The V end lost 2 bases, the J end lost 0 bases, and 14 bases lay between the germline ends. CDR3 loop: CSVETTDESSYEQYF. CDR3 bases: TGCAGCGTTGAAACAACGGACGAGAGCTCCTACGAGCAGTACTTC.

This clonotype was seen repeatedly, ten times or more. The V and J genes are TRBV20-1 and TRBJ2-1; the D is unclear. The CDR3 has 11 residues. Germline V CDR1 and CDR2: DFQATT, SNEGSKA (reference sequence). Trimming removed 5 bases from V and 5 bases from J, with 7 bases in between. The chain's CDR3 is CSAVPNNEQFF. The CDR3 DNA reads TGCAGTGCTGTTCCCAACAATGAGCAGTTCTTC.

This clonotype was seen only a few times. The chain uses TRBV20-1 and TRBJ1-2, with D possibly TRBD1 on 5 matching bases. Germline CDR1 reads DFQATT; CDR2 reads SNEGSKA (reference sequence). Trimming took off 6 bases at V and 4 bases at J, with 15 bases between the two ends. CDR3 length equals 13 residues. In DNA form, the CDR3 reads TGCAGTGCAGACCCCGAACAGGCCTATGGCTACACCTTC. Amino acid sequence: CSADPEQAYGYTF.

Ten or more counts support this clonotype. This chain connects TRBV5-1 to TRBJ2-1, with 10 bases identical to TRBD1. Looked up from germline, CDR1 is SGHRS and CDR2 is YFSETQ. Trimming took 0 bases from V and 6 from J; bases not matched to a gene: 9. This CDR3 contains 17 residues. In DNA, the CDR3 is TGCGCCAGCAGCTTGGTTAGGTGGGGACAGGGGACCAATGAGCAGTTCTTC. Protein product: CASSLVRWGQGTNEQFF.

This clonotype was counted at least ten times. The chain combines TRBV14 with TRBJ2-5; a possible D gene is TRBD2 (5 bases). The CDR3 has 14 amino acids. V lost 0 bases and J 5 bases, leaving 10 bases between the germline ends. The germline V gene encodes CDR1 SGHDN and CDR2 FVKESK. This chain's CDR3 is CASSQDRGYETQYF. The CDR3 coding sequence is TGTGCCAGCAGCCAAGATCGGGGTTATGAGACCCAGTACTTC.

There are many counts of this clonotype. The V call is TRBV18, the J call TRBJ2-3; possibly TRBD1 for D (6 bases). Germline assignment: CDR1 KGHSH and CDR2 LQKENI. V shed 6 bases and J shed 1 base, with 17 bases lying between them. The CDR3 has 16 amino acids. The CDR3 region has the DNA TGTGCCAGCTCCCCCTTTAGGGACACCCGCACAGATACGCAGTATTTT. It encodes CASSPFRDTRTDTQYF.

This clonotype has ten or more counts. The V call is TRBV6-5, the J call TRBJ1-6, with a possible D match to TRBD1 (5 bases). The CDR3 loop spans 14 amino acids. CDR1 MNHEY and CDR2 SVGAGI come from the germline V gene. V lost 6 bases to trimming and J lost 6 bases, with 12 bases between them. CDR3 sequence: CASRQGSRNSPLHF. In DNA, the CDR3 is TGTGCCAGCAGGCAGGGTTCTCGTAATTCACCCCTCCACTTT.

This clonotype was counted ten times or more. The gene calls are TRBV7-9 and TRBJ1-5; D not certain. Trimming shortened V by 6 bases and J by 4 bases, and 7 bases separated the two germline ends. There are 12 residues in the CDR3. Germline-derived CDR1 and CDR2 are SEHNR and FQNEAQ (reference sequence). CDR3 region: CASSIGNQPQHF. The CDR3 nucleotides are TGTGCCAGCAGTATCGGGAATCAGCCCCAGCATTTT.

This clonotype appeared many times. The gene calls are TRBV27 and TRBJ2-3; no firm D call. The CDR3 runs 14 residues. CDR1 is MNHEY and CDR2 is SMNVEV in the germline V gene (reference sequence). The V gene lost 4 bases and the J gene lost 2 bases, with 10 bases spanning the gap. CDR3 nucleotides: TGTGCCAGCAGTTACACGGAGTACACAGATACGCAGTATTTT. Translation gives CASSYTEYTDTQYF.